The 21 T cell receptor beta chains given below trace back to one sample, sequenced in a study of cytomegalovirus exposure and HLA in healthy donors (dated by TCRdb to 2015 to 2018). Library method: the immunoSEQ multiplex PCR assay. A mixture of 60 forward primers for TCR Vbeta segments and 13 reverse primers for TCR Jbeta segments was used in the multiplex PCR. TCRdb limited this immuneACCESS table to in-frame rearrangements with V and J called. A share of clones is missing; checked studies link under half to unresolved V genes, and the rest is unexplained. A total of 150,000 to 200,000 clones appear in this sample, approximately 80% of them only once. The ten largest clonotypes hold less than 2.5% of the sample. The sample taken for sequencing was PBMCs. The receptors originated from a woman aged 50 to 65 in good health and CMV-seronegative.

The chain employs TRBV21-1 and TRBJ1-4; TRBD1 was called by the table and not checked on the DNA. TRBV21-1 is a pseudogene locus. This CDR3 region has 17 residues. The CDR3 spells CASSKVPTGGNNEKLFF. The DNA for the CDR3 is TGTGCCAGCAGCAAAGTTCCGACAGGGGGTAATAATGAAAAACTGTTTTTT.

The chain carries TRBV9 and TRBJ1-1; D is undetermined. CDR3 size: 17 residues. Germline loops: CDR1 SGDLS, CDR2 YYNGEE. The germline V and J ends were trimmed by 1 base and 6 bases, with 22 bases remaining between them. Here the CDR3 reads CASSVSPGGLAGAEAFF. The CDR3 DNA reads as TGTGCCAGCAGCGTATCCCCGGGAGGTCTTGCGGGCGCTGAAGCTTTCTTT.

The chain recombines TRBV27 with TRBJ1-1; TRBD1 aligns across 7 bases. The trim removed 8 bases at V and 7 bases at J, leaving 10 bases unmatched. Looked up from germline, CDR1 is MNHEY and CDR2 is SMNVEV (reference sequence). This CDR3 region has 13 residues. This CDR3 is CASWTGSANEAFF. The CDR3 bases are TGTGCCAGCTGGACAGGCAGCGCGAATGAAGCTTTCTTT.

The V and J genes are TRBV28 and TRBJ1-1; D remains ambiguous. Trimming left V 3 bases short and J 0 bases short, with 5 bases between. Germline CDR1 reads MDHEN; CDR2 reads SYDVKM. The CDR3 spans 13 residues. The CDR3, as DNA: TGTGCCAGCAGTTTTGCAGTGAACACTGAAGCTTTCTTT. It codes for CASSFAVNTEAFF.

This clone has more than one count but fewer than ten. Written as DNA, the CDR3 is TGTGCCAGCAGCTTGGCGACACCGGCGGGCACTGAAGCTTTCTTT. Translated: CASSLATPAGTEAFF. The chain uses TRBV5-4 and TRBJ1-1; D gene unclear. Germline V gene lookup returns CDR1 SGHNT and CDR2 YYREEE (reference sequence). V was shortened by 0 bases and J by 4 bases, with 13 bases between the two germline ends. This CDR3 spans 15 amino acids.

The chain employs TRBV30 and TRBJ1-2; 7 bases agree with TRBD1. Germline lookup yields CDR1 GTSNPN and CDR2 SVGIG (reference sequence). The CDR3 contains 11 residues. Trimming at V came to 8 bases and at J to 8 bases, leaving 8 bases not matched to a gene. CDR3 sequence reads: CAGLTGYGYTF. The CDR3, as DNA: TGTGCCGGACTGACAGGGTACGGCTACACCTTC.

The chain employs TRBV2 and TRBJ2-7; the D is unclear. This CDR3 has 15 residues. Trimming removed 6 bases from V and 1 base from J, with 16 bases in between. CDR1 SNHLY and CDR2 FYNNEI come from the germline V gene. CDR3 protein: CASRMRIVGSYEQYF. Written as DNA, the CDR3 is TGTGCCAGCAGAATGAGGATAGTCGGGTCCTACGAGCAGTACTTC.

This chain links TRBV5-8 with TRBJ2-3; weak D call: TRBD2 (6 bases). Germline V gene lookup returns CDR1 SGHTS and CDR2 YDEGEE. The CDR3 loop spans 16 amino acids. Trimming took 0 bases from V and 0 from J, leaving 11 bases between them. The CDR3 region has the DNA TGTGCCAGCAGCTTGGCGGGGGTCCATAGCACAGATACGCAGTATTTT. It specifies CASSLAGVHSTDTQYF. The whole variable domain, filled in from reference TRBV5-8 and TRBJ2-3, reads EAGVTQSPTHLIKTRGQQATLRCSPISGHTSVYWYQQALGLGLQFLLWYDEGEERNRGNFPPRFSGRQFPNYSSELNVNALELEDSALYLCASSLAGVHSTDTQYFGPGTRLTVL.

The chain uses TRBV28 and TRBJ2-2; 11 bases agree with TRBD2. J lost 1 base, V lost 5 bases, and 6 bases had no gene match. There are 17 residues in the CDR3. CDR1 and CDR2 from the germline V gene are MDHEN and SYDVKM. The CDR3 here is CASSAHGLAGNTGELFF. DNA for the CDR3: TGTGCCAGCAGTGCCCATGGACTAGCGGGGAACACCGGGGAGCTGTTTTTT. Supplemented by reference TRBV28 and TRBJ2-2, the full variable domain reads DVKVTQSSRYLVKRTGEKVFLECVQDMDHENMFWYRQDPGLGLRLIYFSYDVKMKEKGDIPEGYSVSREKKERFSLILESASTNQTSMYLCASSAHGLAGNTGELFFGEGSRLTVL.

The chain uses TRBV2 and TRBJ2-3; TRBD1 is a possible D gene (6 bases). This CDR3 region has 16 residues. CDR1 is SNHLY, CDR2 FYNNEI, per germline. With 6 bases removed from V and 6 bases from J, the gap between germline ends came to 22 bases. The CDR3 coding sequence is TGTGCCAGCAGGCCTCGACAGGCGACATTCGTTGATACGCAGTATTTT. Protein product: CASRPRQATFVDTQYF.

This chain connects TRBV6-1 to TRBJ2-4, with a possible D match to TRBD1 (6 bases). Per the germline V gene, CDR1 is MNHNS and CDR2 is SASEGT. The CDR3 length is 19 residues. V lost 4 bases to trimming and J lost 0 bases, with 22 bases between them. In DNA, the CDR3 is TGTGCCAGCAGTGCCCAGAGAGGGGGTGGGTCGTCAGCCAAAAACATTCAGTACTTC. Translated, it gives CASSAQRGGGSSAKNIQYF.

The chain recombines TRBV27 with TRBJ2-1; 10 nucleotides match TRBD2. Trimming at V came to 6 bases and at J to 4 bases, leaving 3 bases not matched to a gene. This CDR3 is 14 amino acids long. Germline lookup yields CDR1 MNHEY and CDR2 SMNVEV (reference sequence). CDR3 region: CASRERGGYNEQFF. CDR3 nucleotides: TGTGCCAGCAGAGAGCGGGGGGGATACAATGAGCAGTTCTTC.

This clone has just a few counts. The V call is TRBV7-6, the J call TRBJ1-3, with 8 bases aligning to TRBD1. The trim removed 0 bases at V and 2 bases at J, leaving 3 bases unmatched. Germline V gene lookup returns CDR1 SGHVS and CDR2 FNYEAQ. The CDR3 runs 16 residues. DNA for the CDR3: TGTGCCAGCAGCTTAGCGGGGACAGGCGCTGGAAACACCATATATTTT. It yields the protein CASSLAGTGAGNTIYF.

This clone has only one observation. J is TRBJ1-5 and V is TRBV19; 8 bases match TRBD1. Trimming at V came to 7 bases and at J to 2 bases, leaving 10 bases not matched to a gene. Per the germline V gene, CDR1 is LNHDA and CDR2 is SQIVND (reference sequence). The CDR3 has 16 amino acids. The CDR3 reads CASNLLQGAGNQPQHF. Here the CDR3 DNA reads TGTGCCAGTAACCTACTCCAGGGGGCGGGCAATCAGCCCCAGCATTTT.

The chain joins TRBV5-1 to TRBJ2-2, with 8 bases lining up with TRBD2. This CDR3 comprises 16 residues. After removal of 6 bases from V and 0 bases from J, the junction contained 7 bases not matched to a gene. Germline V gene lookup returns CDR1 SGHRS and CDR2 YFSETQ. The CDR3 region is CASNPTSGPNTGELFF. CDR3 sequence (DNA): TGCGCCAGCAACCCCACTAGCGGACCGAACACCGGGGAGCTGTTTTTT.

Here the CDR3 DNA reads TGTGCCAGCAGTTCTGTGGGACAGGGAACAACTAATGAAAAACTGTTTTTT. The encoded protein is CASSSVGQGTTNEKLFF. This rearrangement joins TRBV28 to TRBJ1-4; 9 bases match TRBD1. J lost 0 bases, V lost 4 bases, and 6 bases had no gene match. The length of the CDR3 is 17 residues. Per the germline V gene, CDR1 is MDHEN and CDR2 is SYDVKM.

The rearrangement uses TRBV30 and TRBJ1-4; 8 positions match TRBD1. The CDR3 totals 13 residues. Germline CDR1 GTSNPN, CDR2 SVGIG (reference sequence). V dropped 4 bases and J dropped 8; count of bases not matched to a gene: 6. The CDR3 reads CAWMTGDLEKLFF. In nucleotides, the CDR3 is TGTGCCTGGATGACAGGGGATTTGGAAAAACTGTTTTTT.

This chain joins TRBV6-5 and TRBJ1-1; the D gene is possibly TRBD1 (5 bases). The CDR3 is 12 residues long. V lost 5 bases to trimming and J lost 10 bases, with 14 bases between them. Germline-derived CDR1 and CDR2 are MNHEY and SVGAGI. Written as DNA, the CDR3 is TGTGCCAGCAGTAACCGTGGGGCGATAGCTTTCTTT. It specifies CASSNRGAIAFF.

This rearrangement joins TRBV9 to TRBJ2-2; 8 bases are shared with TRBD1. Germline CDR1 is SGDLS and CDR2 is YYNGEE. The CDR3 contains 16 residues. J was trimmed by 6 bases and V by 4 bases; bases with no gene match: 11. The DNA of the CDR3 is TGTGCCAGCAGCCAGAAAGGGACAGGACGCGCCGGGGAGCTGTTTTTT. Amino acids: CASSQKGTGRAGELFF. The full variable domain, in which reference TRBV9 and TRBJ2-2 provide the parts outside the CDR3, is DSGVTQTPKHLITATGQRVTLRCSPRSGDLSVYWYQQSLDQGLQFLIQYYNGEERAKGNILERFSAQQFPDLHSELNLSSLELGDSALYFCASSQKGTGRAGELFFGEGSRLTVL.

The V call is TRBV4-1, the J call TRBJ2-7, with TRBD1 matching 10 bases. The CDR3 runs 17 residues. Germline V gene data show CDR1 as MGHRA and CDR2 as YSYEKL. V trimming: 3 bases; J trimming: 5 bases; junction bases outside the gene matches: 13. CDR3 sequence reads: CASSQIRHGTGAHEQYF. The CDR3 coding sequence is TGCGCCAGCAGCCAGATAAGACACGGGACAGGGGCCCACGAGCAGTACTTC.

This clone has just a few counts. The chain links TRBV7-9 to TRBJ2-1; 7 nucleotides agree with TRBD2. Losses at the gene ends were 6 bases for V and 0 bases for J; bases not matched to a gene: 8. This CDR3 has 16 residues. Germline lookup yields CDR1 SEHNR and CDR2 FQNEAQ (reference sequence). CDR3 protein: CASRPEAGASYNEQFF. Written as DNA, the CDR3 is TGTGCCAGCAGACCGGAGGCGGGAGCCTCCTACAATGAGCAGTTCTTC.